This T cell receptor (beta chain) was identified in a study of cytomegalovirus exposure and HLA in healthy donors. Background on the study: Of all 400 or so donors who were genotyped, roughly 83% belonged to the Caucasian-associated ancestry cluster.

Vbeta (60) and Jbeta (13) primers were used in the PCR. TCRdb keeps only in-frame clones here, not all; method: immunoSEQ multiplex PCR. The data hold around 83,000 clones, with just under 80% observed a single time. Study-level findings and limits: The study carried out a later analysis of TCR beta sequences. It associated around 17,000 of them with specific HLA alleles at a false discovery rate of 0.05. TCR beta V- and J-gene trimming, according to a later analysis, was linked to a missense DCLRE1C variant. Available immune exposure information was restricted to CMV serostatus only.

To note about this clone: No antigen is known for it. One junction end disagrees with the germline gene, perhaps due to a read error.

Germline V gene sequence: CDR1 SGHRS, CDR2 YFSETQ. There are 15 residues in the CDR3. This clonotype originated in a male donor in good health and CMV-seropositive. The sample comprised PBMCs. The chain employs TRBV5-1 and TRBJ2-1; 9 nucleotides line up with TRBD1. CDR3 in amino acids: CASTLGRTGVDEQFF. The CDR3 DNA follows: TGCGCCAGCACCTTGGGTCGGACAGGGGTCGATGAGCAGTTCTTC.